The present TCR beta chain was sequenced within a study of CD8 T cells in Susac syndrome. This CDR3 contains 13 residues. CDR1 and CDR2 (germline): DFQATT, SNEGSKA (reference sequence). V was pared by 6 bases and J by 3 bases, with 13 bases between. Sequencing of TCR beta drew on CD8+ and CD4+ T cells from blood. Random hexamers served to reverse transcribe roughly 0.45 to 1 ug RNA. The CDR3 of TCR beta was amplified by immunoSEQ multiplex PCR across 54 Vbeta and 13 Jbeta. TCRdb re-called the immunoSEQ multiplex PCR reads through MiXCR, storing one row per CDR3 protein. The sample yields approximately 190,000 distinct CDR3 sequences, approximately 94% seen once.

This sequence originates from a human donor with Susac syndrome. Sample: CD4+ T cells from PBMCs. V usage is TRBV20-1 and J usage is TRBJ2-3; possibly TRBD1 for D (6 bases). The CDR3, as DNA: TGCAGTGCCTCATCGGGGACAACAGATACGCAGTATTTT. This encodes CSASSGTTDTQYF.